The rows below give T cell receptor beta chains drawn from one sample of a study of blood T cells in healthy people across ages. TCRdb ran MiXCR on the 5' RACE reads and lists one entry per CDR3 protein. The data show some 1,000,000 distinct CDR3 sequences, with approximately 25% seen just once and approximately 0.75% held by the top ten. Another study also made use of these data, one on T cells of mothers and their children.

Sequencing was performed on blood. Receptors originate from a girl aged 2 to 10 in good health. The CDR3 runs from the conserved cysteine through the conserved F or W. The D gene is left open where the match is weak. Rows may omit the clone size; those that give it use once, few, many or a size class.

CDR3,DNA,V,J,D,size
CASSLAGRSNEQFF,TGTGCCAGCAGCTTAGCGGGAAGGTCCAATGAGCAGTTCTTC,TRBV11-2,TRBJ2-1,-,-
CASSLGMNEKLFF,TGTGCCAGCAGCTTAGGGATGAATGAAAAACTGTTTTTT,TRBV7-2,TRBJ1-4,-,few
CASSTENTDTQYF,TGTGCCAGCAGCACAGAAAACACAGATACGCAGTATTTT,TRBV11-2,TRBJ2-3,-,few
CATSDGGPGANVLTF,TGTGCCACCAGTGATGGGGGGCCTGGGGCCAACGTCCTGACTTTC,TRBV24-1,TRBJ2-6,-,few
CASSLTGLDNNEQFF,TGTGCCAGCAGCTTAACCGGACTAGATAACAATGAGCAGTTCTTC,TRBV11-2,TRBJ2-1,TRBD2,-
CASSPPTPNTEAFF,TGTGCCAGCAGCCCCCCGACACCGAACACTGAAGCTTTCTTT,TRBV13,TRBJ1-1,-,-
CASSISGSYNEQFF,TGTGCCAGCAGCATTAGCGGGTCATACAATGAGCAGTTCTTC,TRBV2,TRBJ2-1,TRBD2,-
CASGDLAYEQYF,TGTGCCAGCGGGGACCTCGCGTACGAGCAGTACTTC,TRBV6-1,TRBJ2-7,-,-
CASSLVGPVTQYF,TGTGCCAGCAGTTTAGTGGGGCCCGTGACCCAGTACTTC,TRBV27,TRBJ2-5,-,once
CASTRDTSFSYEQYF,TGTGCCAGCACCCGTGACACCTCTTTCTCCTACGAGCAGTACTTC,TRBV12-3/TRBV12-4,TRBJ2-7,-,few
CSVVDRGGGNQPQHF,TGCAGCGTTGTGGACAGGGGAGGTGGCAATCAGCCCCAGCATTTT,TRBV29-1,TRBJ1-5,TRBD1,-
CASSYGRLGSGANVLTF,TGTGCCAGCAGTTATGGCAGGTTGGGGTCTGGGGCCAACGTCCTGACTTTC,TRBV6-5,TRBJ2-6,-,-
CASRSGTGGTYQETQYF,TGTGCCAGCAGATCCGGGACAGGGGGAACCTACCAAGAGACCCAGTACTTC,TRBV12-3/TRBV12-4,TRBJ2-5,TRBD1,-
CASSAGGPPGANVLTF,TGCGCCAGCAGCGCTGGGGGACCTCCTGGGGCCAACGTCCTGACTTTC,TRBV6-5,TRBJ2-6,-,-
CASSLGEIKETQYF,TGCGCCAGCAGCTTGGGGGAGATTAAAGAGACCCAGTACTTC,TRBV5-1,TRBJ2-5,-,few
CASSLRTSGFAGDLFF,TGTGCCAGCAGTTTACGGACCAGCGGCTTCGCCGGGGACCTGTTTTTT,TRBV12-3/TRBV12-4,TRBJ2-2,-,-
CASITDTQYF,TGCGCCAGCATAACAGATACGCAGTATTTT,TRBV5-1,TRBJ2-3,-,-
CANSVVLNTQYF,TGTGCCAACAGTGTGGTCCTGAATACGCAGTATTTT,TRBV12-3/TRBV12-4,TRBJ2-3,-,-
CSARGGTNTGELFF,TGCAGTGCTAGAGGCGGTACGAACACCGGGGAGCTGTTTTTT,TRBV20-1,TRBJ2-2,-,-
CASRSMGLADPGDTGELFF,TGCGCCAGCAGGTCGATGGGACTAGCGGACCCCGGGGACACCGGGGAGCTGTTTTTT,TRBV5-1,TRBJ2-2,TRBD2,-
CASSGSPGLAGEQFF,TGTGCCAGCAGTGGTTCTCCGGGACTAGCGGGGGAGCAGTTCTTC,TRBV2,TRBJ2-1,TRBD2,-
CASSDSHRADTQYF,TGTGCCAGCAGTGACTCGCATCGGGCAGATACGCAGTATTTT,TRBV9,TRBJ2-3,-,few
CASSFQGATEKLFF,TGTGCCAGCAGTTTTCAGGGGGCTACTGAAAAACTGTTTTTT,TRBV12-3/TRBV12-4,TRBJ1-4,TRBD1,-
CSARDTEGGNTDTQYF,TGCAGTGCTAGAGATACGGAGGGAGGGAACACAGATACGCAGTATTTT,TRBV20-1,TRBJ2-3,TRBD2,-
CASSLMGEDRGDEQYF,TGTGCCAGCAGTTTAATGGGTGAGGACAGGGGTGACGAGCAGTACTTC,TRBV28,TRBJ2-7,TRBD1,-
CATSDAGQNYEQYF,TGTGCCACCAGCGACGCGGGGCAGAACTACGAGCAGTACTTC,TRBV15,TRBJ2-7,-,-
CASSASTATNEKLFF,TGTGCCAGCAGCGCTTCGACAGCAACTAATGAAAAACTGTTTTTT,TRBV9,TRBJ1-4,-,-
CASSLVAGGMQYF,TGTGCCAGCAGCTTAGTCGCAGGGGGTATGCAGTATTTT,TRBV7-2,TRBJ2-3,TRBD1,-
CASSFRGQGALSGNTIYF,TGTGCCAGCAGTTTTAGGGGACAGGGGGCTCTCTCTGGAAACACCATATATTTT,TRBV28,TRBJ1-3,TRBD1,-
CSATEVEGPSSYEQYF,TGCAGTGCTACCGAAGTGGAGGGCCCAAGCTCCTACGAGCAGTACTTC,TRBV20-1,TRBJ2-7,-,few
CASSLSSRQGEVEQFF,TGTGCCAGCAGCTTATCTTCACGACAGGGGGAGGTGGAGCAGTTCTTC,TRBV7-8,TRBJ2-1,TRBD1,once
CSADSGGRGETQYF,TGCAGTGCTGATTCCGGGGGGCGGGGAGAGACCCAGTACTTC,TRBV20-1,TRBJ2-5,-,few
CSVDMGQWFEQFF,TGCAGCGTTGATATGGGACAGTGGTTTGAGCAGTTCTTC,TRBV29-1,TRBJ2-1,TRBD1,few
CSASGEDYGYTF,TGCAGTGCTAGCGGGGAAGACTATGGCTACACCTTC,TRBV20-1,TRBJ1-2,-,-
CASSPGTRTDTQYF,TGTGCCAGCAGTCCCGGGACCCGCACAGATACGCAGTATTTT,TRBV27,TRBJ2-3,-,few
CSARDYQESYGYTF,TGCAGTGCTAGAGATTACCAGGAATCTTATGGCTACACCTTC,TRBV20-1,TRBJ1-2,-,-
CASSYAGAATNEKLFF,TGTGCCAGCAGTTACGCGGGGGCCGCAACTAATGAAAAACTGTTTTTT,TRBV6-6,TRBJ1-4,-,few
CASREWGQDEQYF,TGCGCCAGCCGGGAGTGGGGCCAGGACGAGCAGTACTTC,TRBV5-1,TRBJ2-7,-,-
CSVSRRLNTEAFF,TGCAGCGTTTCCCGGAGACTGAACACTGAAGCTTTCTTT,TRBV29-1,TRBJ1-1,-,-